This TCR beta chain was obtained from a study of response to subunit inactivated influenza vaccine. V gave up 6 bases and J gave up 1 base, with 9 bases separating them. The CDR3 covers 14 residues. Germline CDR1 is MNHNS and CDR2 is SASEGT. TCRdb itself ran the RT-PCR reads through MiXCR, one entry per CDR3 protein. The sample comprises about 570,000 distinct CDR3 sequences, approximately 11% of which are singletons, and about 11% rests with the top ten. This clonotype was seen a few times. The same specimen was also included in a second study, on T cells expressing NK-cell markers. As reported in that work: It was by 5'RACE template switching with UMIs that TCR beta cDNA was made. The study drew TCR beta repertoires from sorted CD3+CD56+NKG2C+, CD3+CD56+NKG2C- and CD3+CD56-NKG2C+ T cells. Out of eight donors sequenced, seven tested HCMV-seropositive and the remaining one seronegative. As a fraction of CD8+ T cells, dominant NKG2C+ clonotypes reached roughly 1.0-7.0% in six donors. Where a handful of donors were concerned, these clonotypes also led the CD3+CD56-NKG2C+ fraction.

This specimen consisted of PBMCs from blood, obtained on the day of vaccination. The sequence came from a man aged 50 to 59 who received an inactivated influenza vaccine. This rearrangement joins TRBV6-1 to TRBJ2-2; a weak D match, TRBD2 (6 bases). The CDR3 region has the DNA TGTGCCAGCAGATTGGGACTGAACACCGGGGAGCTGTTTTTT. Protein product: CASRLGLNTGELFF.